The 30 T cell receptor beta chains below were found in one sample sequenced in a study of blood T cell repertoires in COVID-19. Clones were read by immunoSEQ multiplex PCR, and TCRdb kept only the in-frame ones, dropping some. Of 30,000 or so clones listed, more than 75% were seen once; the top ten hold approximately 40%. The sequenced sample consisted of peripheral blood. These receptor sequences come from a man at least 80 years old with active or convalescent COVID-19.

The CDR3 region is CASSLEGGRGNTIYF. CDR3 sequence (DNA): TGTGCCAGCAGCTTAGAGGGAGGGCGCGGAAACACCATATATTTT. The gene calls are TRBV7-6 and TRBJ1-3; no clear D. The CDR3 runs to 15 residues. Germline V gene data show CDR1 as SGHVS and CDR2 as FNYEAQ. V was clipped by 1 base and J by 4 bases, with 11 bases between them.

The V and J genes are TRBV4-3 and TRBJ2-2; the match to TRBD1 covers 7 bases. V shed 2 bases and J 6 bases; nucleotides not matched to a gene: 3. Germline CDR1 reads LGHNA; CDR2 reads YSLEER. This CDR3 is 14 amino acids long. CDR3 in DNA: TGCGCCAGCAGCCAACACAGGGGACCCGGGGAGCTGTTTTTT. As protein: CASSQHRGPGELFF.

The V gene is TRBV10-3, the J gene TRBJ2-1; D may be TRBD2 (5 bases). The V and J ends lost 4 bases and 2 bases respectively, with 9 bases between them. CDR3 length: 14 residues. The germline V gene encodes CDR1 ENHRY and CDR2 SYGVKD. The CDR3 DNA sequence: TGTGCCATCAGTGGAGGGAGACCCTACAATGAGCAGTTCTTC. This translates into CAISGGRPYNEQFF.

The chain links TRBV7-6 to TRBJ2-3; 9 bases fit TRBD2. The CDR3 spans 17 residues. The trim removed 5 bases at V and 2 bases at J, leaving 11 bases unmatched. The germline gives CDR1 SGHVS, CDR2 FNYEAQ. The CDR3 region has the DNA TGTGCCAGCAGCCCTCCGTCGCTAGCGGGAACCACAGATACGCAGTATTTT. As protein: CASSPPSLAGTTDTQYF.

CDR3: CASSGGQGAPTGELFF. The CDR3 DNA sequence: TGTGCCAGCAGCGGGGGACAGGGGGCTCCCACCGGGGAGCTGTTTTTT. The chain employs TRBV9 and TRBJ2-2; 12 bases are a match to TRBD1. The germline V gene has CDR1 SGDLS and CDR2 YYNGEE. The CDR3 loop spans 16 amino acids. J lost 4 bases, V lost 3 bases, and 4 bases had no gene match. Using reference TRBV9 and TRBJ2-2 for the parts outside the CDR3, the full variable domain is DSGVTQTPKHLITATGQRVTLRCSPRSGDLSVYWYQQSLDQGLQFLIQYYNGEERAKGNILERFSAQQFPDLHSELNLSSLELGDSALYFCASSGGQGAPTGELFFGEGSRLTVL.

V is TRBV4-3 and J is TRBJ2-3; TRBD1 matches at 11 bases. CDR3 length equals 18 residues. Germline CDR1 LGHNA, CDR2 YSLEER. With 4 bases clipped from V and 2 bases from J, the junction kept 11 bases outside the gene matches. This chain's CDR3 is CASSRSRWTGGPTDTQYF. The CDR3 DNA follows: TGCGCCAGCAGCCGCTCAAGATGGACAGGGGGCCCCACAGATACGCAGTATTTT.

This rearrangement joins TRBV12-3 or TRBV12-4 to TRBJ2-7; 7 positions match TRBD1. J gave up 6 bases and V 5 bases, and 4 bases lay outside the gene matches. There are 12 residues in the CDR3. CDR3 sequence (DNA): TGTGCCAGCAGTCAGACAGGGCCCGAGCAGTACTTC. Amino acid sequence: CASSQTGPEQYF.

The chain is built from TRBV5-1 and TRBJ1-3, with 9 bases fitting TRBD1. The germline V gene has CDR1 SGHRS and CDR2 YFSETQ. The trim removed 1 base at V and 8 bases at J, leaving 10 bases unmatched. The CDR3 length is 16 residues. For the CDR3, the DNA is TGCGCCAGCAGCTTGACAGGGGGCAGGCAAGCAGACACCATATATTTT. Encoded protein: CASSLTGGRQADTIYF.

In this sample, this clone turned up once. V is TRBV6-5 and J is TRBJ2-5, with 7 bases matching TRBD1. Germline V CDR1 and CDR2: MNHEY, SVGAGI. The CDR3 spans 14 residues. V lost 7 bases and J lost 6; bases outside the gene matches: 11. The CDR3 here is CASTQGPQEQTQYF. As DNA, the CDR3 is TGTGCCAGCACACAGGGGCCCCAAGAGCAGACCCAGTACTTC.

CDR3 coding DNA: TGTGCCAGCATCCGGCGGGCCTTGCCCTACGAGCAGTACTTC. It specifies CASIRRALPYEQYF. The V and J genes are TRBV28 and TRBJ2-7; a possible D gene is TRBD2 (5 bases). Germline CDR1 MDHEN, CDR2 SYDVKM. Trimming removed 7 bases from V and 2 bases from J, with 15 bases in between. The CDR3 is made up of 14 amino acids.

The V and J genes are TRBV28 and TRBJ2-3; 12 bases align to TRBD2. This CDR3 comprises 18 residues. CDR1 MDHEN and CDR2 SYDVKM come from the germline V gene. Germline trimming cut 4 bases from V and 4 bases from J; bases unmatched to any gene: 12. In DNA, the CDR3 is TGTGCCAGCAGTTCTACCGGACTAGCGGGACTAAACCCAGATACGCAGTATTTT. This sequence encodes CASSSTGLAGLNPDTQYF.

A single count supports this clone. V is TRBV19 and J is TRBJ1-2; unclear D gene. The CDR3 consists of 13 residues. The V end lost 6 bases, the J end lost 8 bases, and 16 bases lay between the germline ends. Germline V gene sequence: CDR1 LNHDA, CDR2 SQIVND (reference sequence). CDR3 bases: TGTGCCAGTAGCTTTTCTTCCTCTAAGGGCTACACCTTC. Its translation is CASSFSSSKGYTF.

This rearrangement joins TRBV3-1 (or the pseudogene TRBV3-2) to TRBJ2-6; 9 bases map to TRBD1. CDR3 length: 16 residues. In germline, CDR1 is LGHDT, CDR2 YNNKEL (reference sequence). Trimming took 8 bases from V and 0 from J; bases not matched to a gene: 5. CDR3 nucleotide sequence: TGTGCCAGCGGGGGACAGGGTGTCTCTGGGGCCAACGTCCTGACTTTC. Protein: CASGGQGVSGANVLTF.

CDR3 sequence (DNA): TGTGCCTGGACCCGGGACAGGGGCCTTGGGGCCAACGTCCTGACTTTC. Its translation is CAWTRDRGLGANVLTF. This rearrangement joins TRBV30 to TRBJ2-6; 10 nucleotides match TRBD1. The CDR3 is 16 amino acids. Germline V gene lookup returns CDR1 GTSNPN and CDR2 SVGIG (reference sequence). V was pared by 4 bases and J by 3 bases, with 6 bases of the junction left unmatched.

The chain recombines TRBV11-2 with TRBJ1-2, with TRBD1 matching over 7 bases. In germline, CDR1 is SGHAT, CDR2 FQNNGV. The CDR3 has 15 amino acids. Trimming removed 2 bases from V and 4 bases from J; junction bases left unmatched: 7. For the CDR3, the DNA is TGTGCCAGCAGCTTAAGAGGGGGCTCCATCTATGGCTACACCTTC. Translation: CASSLRGGSIYGYTF.

The rearrangement joins TRBV4-3 to TRBJ2-3; 8 bases agree with TRBD1. Germline assignment: CDR1 LGHNA and CDR2 YSLEER. There are 16 residues in the CDR3. The trim removed 4 bases at V and 2 bases at J, leaving 8 bases unmatched. CDR3 region: CASSRETGAHTDTQYF. The CDR3, as DNA: TGCGCCAGCAGCCGGGAGACAGGGGCCCACACAGATACGCAGTATTTT.

CDR3 coding DNA: TGTGCCAGCAGCCGAGGGGGGGGACTAGAGGAGACCCAGTACTTC. Amino acid sequence: CASSRGGGLEETQYF. V and J are TRBV6-5 and TRBJ2-5; TRBD2 matches 8 bases. The CDR3 is 15 amino acids. Unmatched junction bases numbered 11, after V lost 6 bases and J lost 5 bases. Germline V CDR1 and CDR2: MNHEY, SVGAGI.

V is TRBV5-1 and J is TRBJ1-1, with D possibly being TRBD1 (5 bases). Germline CDR1 SGHRS, CDR2 YFSETQ. CDR3 size: 14 residues. V lost 0 bases and J lost 3, with 9 bases in between. CDR3 coding DNA: TGCGCCAGCAGCTTGGTTACAGGCGACACTGAAGCTTTCTTT. Its translation is CASSLVTGDTEAFF.

The rearrangement uses TRBV10-3 and TRBJ1-1; D gene ambiguous. Germline V gene sequence: CDR1 ENHRY, CDR2 SYGVKD. Trimming stripped 3 bases from V and 1 base from J, with 12 bases between. CDR3 length: 15 amino acids. DNA of the CDR3: TGTGCCATCAGTGAAGGAGGGCGAGGGAACACTGAAGCTTTCTTT. Translating it yields CAISEGGRGNTEAFF.

For the CDR3, the DNA is TGTGCCAGCAGTGACTGGTGGGCAGGGAAGAACACTGAAGCTTTCTTT. It codes for CASSDWWAGKNTEAFF. The rearrangement links TRBV6-4 to TRBJ1-1; D is possibly TRBD1 (5 bases). Trimming stripped 1 base from V and 1 base from J, with 13 bases between. This CDR3 spans 16 amino acids. The germline CDR1 and CDR2 sequences are MRHNA and SNTAGT.

This clone was recorded once. The chain recombines TRBV19 with TRBJ2-3, with 8 positions matching TRBD1. This CDR3 has 14 residues. Germline V lookup: CDR1 LNHDA, CDR2 SQIVND (reference sequence). V gave up 7 bases and J gave up 3 bases; unmatched junction bases: 6. For the CDR3, the DNA is TGTGCCAGTACGAACAGGGGGAGGACAGATACGCAGTATTTT. It translates to CASTNRGRTDTQYF. Full variable domain (remainder filled in from reference TRBV19 and TRBJ2-3): DGGITQSPKYLFRKEGQNVTLSCEQNLNHDAMYWYRQDPGQGLRLIYYSQIVNDFQKGDIAEGYSVSREKKESFPLTVTSAQKNPTAFYLCASTNRGRTDTQYFGPGTRLTVL.

The chain carries TRBV3-1 (or the pseudogene TRBV3-2) and TRBJ1-1; 8 positions match TRBD1. CDR1 is LGHDT and CDR2 is YNNKEL in the germline V gene (reference sequence). The V and J ends lost 1 base and 5 bases, in that order; junction bases with no gene match: 3. The CDR3 has 14 amino acids. This CDR3 reads CASSQGTGRTEAFF. CDR3 nucleotide sequence: TGTGCCAGCAGCCAAGGGACAGGGAGGACTGAAGCTTTCTTT.

The chain joins TRBV6-5 to TRBJ2-1, with TRBD1 matching 9 bases. Germline CDR1 and CDR2: MNHEY and SVGAGI. The trim removed 6 bases at V and 5 bases at J, leaving 5 bases unmatched. The CDR3 consists of 14 residues. Here the CDR3 DNA reads TGTGCCAGCAGAGGGACAGGGAACAACAATGAGCAGTTCTTC. Amino acids: CASRGTGNNNEQFF.

The rearrangement links TRBV6-5 to TRBJ2-3; no reliable D call. The length of the CDR3 is 15 residues. V lost 2 bases and J 0 bases, leaving 9 bases between the germline ends. The germline V gene encodes CDR1 MNHEY and CDR2 SVGAGI. CDR3 residues: CASSYPPGSTDTQYF. The CDR3 DNA sequence: TGTGCCAGCAGTTACCCTCCGGGTAGCACAGATACGCAGTATTTT.

The chain couples TRBV28 to TRBJ1-1; TRBD1 matches at 11 bases. V gave up 7 bases and J gave up 4 bases; unmatched junction bases: 14. The CDR3 is 17 amino acids. Germline V lookup: CDR1 MDHEN, CDR2 SYDVKM. CDR3 in DNA: TGTGCCAGCACAATCGGACAGGGGGCTTTCGTGGGCACTGAAGCTTTCTTT. Translated, it gives CASTIGQGAFVGTEAFF. Supplemented by reference TRBV28 and TRBJ1-1, the full variable domain reads DVKVTQSSRYLVKRTGEKVFLECVQDMDHENMFWYRQDPGLGLRLIYFSYDVKMKEKGDIPEGYSVSREKKERFSLILESASTNQTSMYLCASTIGQGAFVGTEAFFGQGTRLTVV.

This clone was observed a handful of times. The chain is built from TRBV10-3 and TRBJ1-1; D remains ambiguous. CDR1 ENHRY and CDR2 SYGVKD come from the germline V gene. CDR3 length: 13 amino acids. Trimming cost V 3 bases and J 0 bases, with 5 bases left between them. CDR3 sequence (DNA): TGTGCCATCAGTGACAGAATGAACACTGAAGCTTTCTTT. Encoded protein: CAISDRMNTEAFF.

The V and J genes are TRBV19 and TRBJ1-2; 7 positions agree with TRBD1. Germline CDR1 and CDR2: LNHDA and SQIVND (reference sequence). The CDR3 has 15 residues. V was pared by 10 bases and J by 1 base, with 12 bases of the junction left unmatched. The CDR3 sequence: CATSPDRVNNYGYTF. The CDR3 bases are TGTGCCACCTCACCCGACAGGGTAAATAACTATGGCTACACCTTC.

The V call is TRBV27, the J call TRBJ2-2, with 12 bases lining up with TRBD2. This CDR3 is built from 15 residues. With 2 bases clipped from V and 5 bases from J, the junction kept 0 bases outside the gene matches. CDR1 and CDR2 from the germline V gene are MNHEY and SMNVEV (reference sequence). In DNA form, the CDR3 reads TGTGCCAGCAGTTTAGGGACTAGCGGGACCGGGGAGCTGTTTTTT. Residues: CASSLGTSGTGELFF.

The chain carries TRBV7-9 and TRBJ2-6; TRBD1 matches at 10 bases. Germline-derived CDR1 and CDR2 are SEHNR and FQNEAQ (reference sequence). This CDR3 spans 17 amino acids. V lost 5 bases to trimming and J lost 4 bases; unmatched junction nucleotides: 8. In nucleotides, the CDR3 is TGTGCCAGCAGCGACTGGGACAGGGGTTCGGGGGCCAACGTCCTGACTTTC. Encoded protein: CASSDWDRGSGANVLTF.

The chain is built from TRBV4-2 and TRBJ1-6; D gene unclear. The CDR3 is 17 amino acids. Germline CDR1 and CDR2: LGHNA and YNFKEQ. V lost 1 base and J 4 bases, leaving 14 bases between the germline ends. CDR3 sequence: CASSQAEGTNYNSPLHF. The CDR3 DNA follows: TGTGCCAGCAGCCAAGCGGAGGGTACAAATTATAATTCACCCCTCCACTTT.